This T cell receptor beta chain was sequenced in a study of T-cell reconstitution after alpha-beta-depleted transplantation in children. The study's findings and limits: The main origin of T-cell counts and diversity one year after transplant was newly produced T cells. Reportedly, only several hundred clones from non-depleted graft cells drove alpha-beta T-cell counts at about two months. Several patients had high TCRbeta diversity at day 60; it came from surviving recipient T cells and thymic progenitors.

Researchers prepared the TCRbeta library using unique molecular identifiers, the study reports. TCRdb passed the PCR reads through MiXCR, listing each CDR3 protein once. The repertoire holds 250,000 or so distinct CDR3 sequences, with around 7.8% as singletons. This clonotype was observed many times. Its cognate antigen is unknown. Sequenced here: PBMCs, mostly from graft donor cells, sampled 180 days after TCRalphabeta/CD19-depleted stem cell transplant. The receptor was isolated from a male patient younger than 18 who had a stem cell transplant for acute lymphoblastic leukemia, so the T cells may come from the graft donor.

Here the CDR3 reads CASSWSLAAYNEQFF. In nucleotides, the CDR3 is TGTGCCAGCAGTTGGTCTCTAGCGGCGTACAATGAGCAGTTCTTC. J is TRBJ2-1 and V is TRBV12-3 or TRBV12-4, with 7 bases lining up with TRBD2. CDR3 size: 15 residues. V trimming: 4 bases; J trimming: 4 bases; junction bases outside the gene matches: 7.